This T cell receptor beta chain was captured in a study of regulatory T cells in long-lasting Graves disease. The V end was cut by 4 bases, the J end by 7 bases, with 20 bases between. The CDR3 is 15 amino acids. Germline V gene sequence: CDR1 SGDLS, CDR2 YYNGEE. The time point here: persistent/refractory GD, antithyroid drugs over 5 years with positive TRAb. The TCR library was made from RNA that had been extracted from PBMCs in TRIzol. Through Arm-PCR of CDR3 regions and iRepertoire HTBI primers, TCR beta libraries were built. TCRdb processed the multiplex PCR reads anew with MiXCR; each CDR3 protein has one entry. The sample has roughly 450,000 distinct CDR3 sequences, less than 25% seen once.

The sequencing here drew on peripheral blood mononuclear cells (PBMCs), taken when the disease was refractory, from a patient treated with antithyroid drugs. This TCR was sampled from a female donor with Graves disease. The genes are TRBV9 and TRBJ1-2, with D possibly matching TRBD1 (5 bases). CDR3 amino acids: CASSLSWGGRFGYTF. The CDR3, as DNA: TGTGCCAGCAGCCTTTCCTGGGGCGGAAGGTTTGGCTACACCTTC.